This passage covers 26 T cell receptor delta chains from one sample sequenced in a study of gamma-delta T cells after stem cell transplantation. TCRdb reanalysed the RT-PCR reads with CATT. The data contain around 1,700 delta-chain clones, more than 15% of them singletons. The material sequenced was gamma-delta T cells. Receptors were obtained from a human donor. It is not recorded whose cells these are; they may come from a transplant donor.

This clone qualifies as medium-sized. The same CDR3 arises from other DNA sequences in this sample as well. V and J are TRDV2 and TRDJ1, with D uncertain. V lost 3 bases and J lost 1, with 11 bases in between. The CDR3 covers 14 residues. The germline V gene encodes CDR1 GEAIGNYY and CDR2 EKD. CDR3 in amino acids: CACDPLDSTDKLIF. For the CDR3, the DNA is TGTGCCTGTGACCCTCTGGATTCCACCGATAAACTCATCTTT.

This clone was seen more than once but under ten times. This likely stems from a read error, as it lies one base from a far larger clone. Within the sample, other DNA sequences also encode this same CDR3. V is TRDV1 and J is TRDJ1; no clear D. Germline loops: CDR1 TSWWSYY, CDR2 QGS. Trimming removed 9 bases at V and 3 bases at J, with 26 bases between. The CDR3 runs to 17 residues. In DNA form, the CDR3 reads TGTGCTCTAGGGAAACGAATCACATTTCGGGCTTCCGATAAACTCATCTTT. Its protein product is CALGKRITFRASDKLIF.

Concerning this clone: A far larger clone lies a single base away; this is likely a read error. This sample includes further DNA sequences coding for the same CDR3. The chain joins TRDV1 to TRDJ1; 10 nucleotides align to TRDD3. The CDR3 totals 22 residues. CDR1 and CDR2 (germline): TSWWSYY, QGS. Trimming removed 3 bases from V and 4 bases from J; junction bases left unmatched: 26. CDR3 sequence: CALGEIWEAMDEDWGIVDKLIF. CDR3 nucleotide sequence: TGTGCTCTTGGGGAGATCTGGGAGGCGATGGATGAGGACTGGGGGATTGTCGATAAACTCATCTTT.

This clone was picked up a small number of times. It is unclear where the CDR3 begins or ends on the DNA, so no DNA is shown, and the CDR3 is as TCRdb lists it. The chain uses TRDV1 and TRDJ1; the table names TRDD3, a call not compared with the DNA. The germline V gene encodes CDR1 TSWWSYY and CDR2 QGS. The CDR3 has 22 amino acids, counting both end residues. CDR3 loop: CALGELPSFGTVGRTGGYGLIF.

A word on this clone: Sequence at one end of the junction differs from germline and may be a read error. The rearrangement links TRDV2 to TRDJ1; D not certain. The CDR3 has 14 residues. Germline V lookup: CDR1 GEAIGNYY, CDR2 EKD. This chain's CDR3 is CACDTIGNTGKLIF. The CDR3 DNA sequence: TGTGCCTGTGACACTATCGGTAATACCGGTAAACTCATCTTT.

Remarks on this clone: The junction differs from germline at one of its ends, possibly a read error. The rearrangement uses TRDV1 and TRDJ1; 10 bases are shared with TRDD3. The germline V gene encodes CDR1 TSWWSYY and CDR2 QGS. The CDR3 covers 28 residues. The CDR3 nucleotides are TGTGCTATTGGGCTCACAGCGCGGGAGGCCTTCTCCTATAAAGGGGGATACGCAGTGCATCAATACACCGATAAACTCATCTTT. Its protein is CAIGLTAREAFSYKGGYAVHQYTDKLIF.

V usage is TRDV1 and J usage is TRDJ1; 12 bases line up with TRDD3. Germline-derived CDR1 and CDR2 are TSWWSYY and QGS. The CDR3 loop spans 21 amino acids. V lost 4 bases and J lost 0; bases outside the gene matches: 18. CDR3 nucleotide sequence: TGTGCTCTTGGGGCCAGGTACTGGGGGATACTTTCTGGGCGGTACACCGATAAACTCATCTTT. It yields the protein CALGARYWGILSGRYTDKLIF.

Worth noting for this clone: The TCRdb protein, from a much larger clone, departs from this DNA's translation at residue 3, likely by read error; the protein shown derives from the DNA. The CDR3: CAGDTVGPELGETDKLIF. CDR3 coding DNA: TGTGCCGGTGACACCGTTGGCCCTGAACTGGGGGAAACCGATAAACTCATCTTT. The chain joins TRDV2 to TRDJ1, with 9 bases fitting TRDD3. The CDR3 covers 18 residues. Per the germline V gene, CDR1 is GEAIGNYY and CDR2 is EKD.

V gene TRDV2 combines with J gene TRDJ1; 8 bases are shared with TRDD3. With 0 bases clipped from V and 2 bases from J, the junction kept 25 bases outside the gene matches. Germline CDR1 is GEAIGNYY and CDR2 is EKD. The CDR3 has 22 amino acids. CDR3 nucleotide sequence: TGTGCCTGTGACACCGCTATCGGCAGCGCGCGCCCCGTTACTGGGGGTACCGATAAACTCATCTTT. This sequence encodes CACDTAIGSARPVTGGTDKLIF.

This clone was detected a few times. One base away lies a much larger clone, so this may be a sequencing read error. The chain carries TRDV2 and TRDJ1; D gene unclear. From germline, CDR1 is GEAIGNYY and CDR2 EKD. Trimming removed 4 bases at V and 4 bases at J, with 18 bases between. This CDR3 has 15 amino acids. This chain's CDR3 is CACDGMAPSSDKLIF. CDR3 nucleotide sequence: TGTGCCTGTGATGGAATGGCCCCGAGCAGCGATAAACTCATCTTT.

In regard to this clone: The protein TCRdb lists belongs to a much larger clone and differs from this DNA's translation at residue 7, which points to a read error; the protein shown is made from the DNA. The gene calls are TRDV1 and TRDJ1, with 13 positions matching TRDD3. The CDR3 totals 21 residues. The germline gives CDR1 TSWWSYY, CDR2 QGS. With V trimmed by 2 bases and J by 7 bases, 22 bases remained unmatched. The CDR3 region is CALGEITYPLLLGDTLGKLIF. The CDR3 nucleotides are TGTGCTCTTGGGGAAATTACCTACCCCCTCCTACTGGGGGATACGCTGGGTAAACTCATCTTT.

This clone turned up a few times. One base away lies a much larger clone, so this may be a sequencing read error. The same CDR3 arises from other DNA sequences in this sample as well. This chain links TRDV1 with TRDJ1, with 8 bases matching TRDD2. J gave up 0 bases and V 1 base, and 25 bases lay outside the gene matches. There are 23 residues in the CDR3. CDR1 and CDR2 from the germline V gene are TSWWSYY and QGS. CDR3 protein: CALGEHLPTIWGLPAVDTDKLIF. The CDR3 DNA reads TGTGCTCTTGGGGAACATCTTCCTACGATCTGGGGTCTCCCCGCAGTGGACACCGATAAACTCATCTTT.

In the case of this clone: A junction end diverges from the germline sequence, so it may reflect a read error. V is TRDV1 and J is TRDJ1; TRDD3 matches at 8 bases. The CDR3 covers 25 residues. Germline V lookup: CDR1 TSWWSYY, CDR2 QGS. The DNA of the CDR3 is TGTGCTATTGGGGAACTACCTCTGTACTGGGGGTGTAAGGGGGCTAGGCCCTCGAGCAGCGATAAACTCATCTTT. Amino acid sequence: CAIGELPLYWGCKGARPSSSDKLIF.

The chain carries TRDV2 and TRDJ1, with 10 bases lining up with TRDD3. The CDR3 has 15 amino acids. V shed 3 bases, J shed 7 bases, and the junction held 10 bases outside the gene matches. CDR1 is GEAIGNYY and CDR2 is EKD in the germline V gene. In DNA form, the CDR3 reads TGTGCCTGTGACTCCCTGGGGGATAACGATAGTAAACTCATCTTT. Its translation: CACDSLGDNDSKLIF.

This chain joins TRDV2 and TRDJ1; TRDD3 matches 8 bases. Trimming at V came to 3 bases and at J to 1 base, leaving 12 bases not matched to a gene. The CDR3 sequence is 17 residues long. The germline CDR1 and CDR2 sequences are GEAIGNYY and EKD. This CDR3 is CACDSLRGDKITDKLIF. The CDR3 DNA sequence: TGTGCCTGTGACTCCTTACGGGGGGATAAGATCACCGATAAACTCATCTTT.

In the case of this clone: The same CDR3 arises from other DNA sequences in this sample as well. The gene calls are TRDV2 and TRDJ1; 12 bases agree with TRDD3. V was pared by 1 base and J by 10 bases, with 18 bases of the junction left unmatched. Germline CDR1 reads GEAIGNYY; CDR2 reads EKD. CDR3 length: 18 residues. The CDR3 region is CACDTAGGYASSIRTLIF. In nucleotides, the CDR3 is TGTGCCTGTGACACGGCTGGGGGATACGCCTCTTCTATTCGTACACTCATCTTT.

This clone was counted between two and nine times. The TCRdb protein, from a much larger clone, departs from this DNA's translation at residue 9, likely by read error; the protein shown derives from the DNA. V gene TRDV3 combines with J gene TRDJ1; D perhaps matches TRDD3 (6 bases). V dropped 4 bases and J dropped 0 bases, with 33 bases sitting between them. Germline CDR1 reads TVYSNPD; CDR2 reads GDNSRS (reference sequence). The CDR3 spans 20 residues. This CDR3 reads CASGDSTPAGVMANTDKLIF. As DNA, the CDR3 is TGTGCCTCAGGGGACTCTACGCCGGCTGGGGTGATGGCCAACACCGATAAACTCATCTTT.

As concerns this clone: One junction end disagrees with the germline gene, perhaps due to a read error. The J gene is TRDJ1, the V gene TRDV1; a possible D gene is TRDD3 (5 bases). Germline V gene lookup returns CDR1 TSWWSYY and CDR2 QGS. The CDR3 consists of 25 residues. DNA of the CDR3: TGTGCTCTTGGGGAACTACCTCTGTACTGTGGGTTTAAGGGGGCTATGCCCTCGAGCATCGATAACCTCATCTTT. Amino acids: CALGELPLYCGFKGAMPSSIDNLIF.

On this clone: A junction boundary mismatches the germline segment, possibly from a read error. The rearrangement joins TRDV1 to TRDJ4; TRDD3 matches at 13 bases. Germline V gene lookup returns CDR1 TSWWSYY and CDR2 QGS. This CDR3 is 22 amino acids long. The DNA of the CDR3 is TGTGCTATTGGGGAAATAGGGTTTACCGGACTGGGGGATACGGATGAAGCCAGACCCCTGATCTTT. Amino acids: CAIGEIGFTGLGDTDEARPLIF.

This clone was observed a few times. This chain connects TRDV2 to TRDJ1, with 9 positions matching TRDD3. Germline V gene lookup returns CDR1 GEAIGNYY and CDR2 EKD. This CDR3 has 15 amino acids. CDR3 protein: CAGLGDMGYTDKLIF. The DNA for the CDR3 is TGTGCTGGATTGGGGGATATGGGGTACACCGATAAACTCATCTTT.

The sample holds a few counts of this clone. This chain connects TRDV1 to TRDJ1; a possible D gene is TRDD2 (5 bases). CDR1 and CDR2 from the germline V gene are TSWWSYY and QGS. This CDR3 spans 19 amino acids. V shed 1 base and J shed 0 bases, with 21 bases lying between them. The CDR3 DNA is TGTGCTCTTGGGGAACCCTTTCTCTTCCGTCTACTGAACACCGATAAACTCATCTTT. This sequence encodes CALGEPFLFRLLNTDKLIF.

Details on this clone: The amino acid sequence in TCRdb belongs to a much larger clone and departs from this DNA's translation at residue 4, likely a sequencing read error; the sequence shown is translated from the DNA. The CDR3 nucleotides read TGTGCCTGTGGCACCTTACTGGGGGATACGCAAACCGATAAACTCATCTTT. Its protein is CACGTLLGDTQTDKLIF. The chain carries TRDV2 and TRDJ1; 13 bases fit TRDD3. The CDR3 loop spans 17 amino acids. Germline CDR1 is GEAIGNYY and CDR2 is EKD.

This clone was seen a handful of times. With a much larger clone just one base away, this may be a read error. Other DNA sequences in this sample translate to the same CDR3. The chain employs TRDV1 and TRDJ1; TRDD3 aligns across 8 bases. Germline loops: CDR1 TSWWSYY, CDR2 QGS. This CDR3 region has 25 residues. The CDR3 is CALGELPLYWGFKGAMPSSIDKLIF. The CDR3 DNA is TGCGCTCTTGGGGAACTACCTCTGTACTGGGGGTTTAAGGGGGCTATGCCCTCGAGCATCGATAAACTCATCTTT.

This clone was observed once. Germline and junction disagree at one end, which may indicate a read error. V gene TRDV1 combines with J gene TRDJ1; D remains ambiguous. This CDR3 comprises 19 residues. The germline V gene has CDR1 TSWWSYY and CDR2 QGS. The chain's CDR3 is CAIGKTCRYTLRNTDKLIF. The CDR3 bases are TGTGCTATTGGGAAAACCTGTCGCTACACGCTACGGAACACCGATAAACTCATCTTT.

The sample holds a few counts of this clone. CDR3 nucleotides: TGTGCCTGCTATCCCTTGGGGGATACGAGGGCCGATAAACTCATCTTT. Protein sequence: CACYPLGDTRADKLIF. This chain uses TRDV2 with TRDJ1; 11 bases are a match to TRDD3. J was trimmed by 3 bases and V by 7 bases; bases with no gene match: 12. CDR1 GEAIGNYY and CDR2 EKD come from the germline V gene. The CDR3 has 16 residues.

To note about this clone: One end of the junction fails to match germline, which may point to a read error. This chain uses TRDV2 with TRDJ1; 9 nucleotides line up with TRDD3. CDR1 is GEAIGNYY and CDR2 is EKD in the germline V gene. The CDR3 has 22 amino acids. CDR3 nucleotides: TGTGCCTGTGACACCCTACGGACTGGGGGAATTAATACGGGAGTTCACACCGATAGACTCATCTTT. Translating it yields CACDTLRTGGINTGVHTDRLIF.